This T cell receptor (beta chain) was found in a study of blood T cell repertoires in COVID-19. Across the study: Specimens from acute and convalescent COVID-19 originated in the United States, Italy and Spain. From T cells, B-cell-depleted T cells, or PBMCs came the material, which was cDNA or gDNA.

The CDR3 covers 15 residues. Germline V gene sequence: CDR1 SEHNR, CDR2 FQNEAQ (reference sequence). Trimming shortened V by 5 bases and J by 4 bases, and 15 bases separated the two germline ends. The data were produced by immunoSEQ multiplex PCR, yet TCRdb's version contains in-frame clones alone and is incomplete. The sample holds 250,000 to 350,000 clones, roughly 90% seen once. The chain carries TRBV7-9 and TRBJ2-1; tentatively, D is TRBD2 (6 bases). The source of this sequence is a woman aged 45-60 years who had recovered from COVID-19. The sequencing input was peripheral blood. The chain's CDR3 is CASSRFSGTYNEQFF. As DNA, the CDR3 is TGTGCCAGCAGCCGCTTTAGCGGAACGTACAATGAGCAGTTCTTC.